One and the same sample provided the 24 T cell receptor beta chains below, sequenced in a study of PD-1 blockade in classical Hodgkin lymphoma. The data were produced by immunoSEQ multiplex PCR, yet TCRdb's version contains in-frame clones alone and is incomplete. This sample has 5,500 to 8,500 clones; almost 85% occur once, and the top ten carry about 35%. Every patient was affected by relapse after autologous stem cell transplantation, while exposure to brentuximab vedotin was not uniform. The sequencing used peripheral blood mononuclear cells (PBMCs), collected at baseline. These receptors all stem from a human donor with classical Hodgkin lymphoma.

This clone was seen a single time. This rearrangement joins TRBV18 to TRBJ2-5, with 8 bases aligning to TRBD2. J was trimmed by 4 bases and V by 3 bases; bases with no gene match: 13. CDR1 is KGHSH, CDR2 LQKENI, per germline. The CDR3 is made up of 17 amino acids. CDR3 DNA: TGTGCCAGCTCACCTTCCTCGGGAGGGGCCAAAGGAGAGACCCAGTACTTC. This translates into CASSPSSGGAKGETQYF.

This clone was seen a single time. V is TRBV7-6 and J is TRBJ2-1; TRBD2 agrees at 13 bases. Germline values: CDR1 SGHVS, CDR2 FNYEAQ. V trimming: 3 bases; J trimming: 2 bases; junction bases outside the gene matches: 7. CDR3 length: 18 amino acids. In DNA form, the CDR3 reads TGTGCCAGCAGCTTCAGACTAGCGGGAGGTTCTCCCTACAATGAGCAGTTCTTC. Its protein product is CASSFRLAGGSPYNEQFF.

This sequence joins TRBV29-1 and TRBJ2-6, with D perhaps matching TRBD1 (5 bases). Deletions cut 6 bases from V and 0 bases from J, with 15 bases between. This CDR3 is 16 amino acids long. Germline V gene sequence: CDR1 SQVTM, CDR2 ANQGSEA. CDR3 sequence: CSVTGLLGSGANVLTF. The DNA for the CDR3 is TGCAGCGTCACAGGTTTGTTAGGCTCTGGGGCCAACGTCCTGACTTTC.

The rearrangement joins TRBV27 to TRBJ2-3; D gene ambiguous. Germline V lookup: CDR1 MNHEY, CDR2 SMNVEV (reference sequence). CDR3 length equals 16 residues. V lost 6 bases to trimming and J lost 0 bases, with 16 bases between them. DNA of the CDR3: TGTGCCAGCAGGCCCTCGGGCGCACCTAGCACAGATACGCAGTATTTT. This gives the protein CASRPSGAPSTDTQYF.

V gene TRBV7-2 combines with J gene TRBJ1-1, with D hard to call. The CDR3 spans 14 residues. From germline, CDR1 is SGHTA and CDR2 FQGNSA. V gave up 1 base and J gave up 1 base, with 7 bases separating them. In DNA form, the CDR3 reads TGTGCCAGCAGCTTAGGTCCGGGGAACACTGAAGCTTTCTTT. As protein: CASSLGPGNTEAFF.

About this clone: A read error is likely here: a far larger clone is one base away. The rearrangement links TRBV1 to TRBJ2-7; TRBD2 was called by the table and not checked on the DNA. TRBV1 is deemed a pseudogene. This CDR3 is built from 14 residues. The CDR3 sequence is CTSSQAGSSYEQYF. The CDR3, as DNA: TGCACCAGCAGCCAAGCGGGAAGCTCCTACGAGCAGTACTTC.

The gene calls are TRBV11-2 and TRBJ2-7; the D is unclear. CDR3 length equals 13 residues. Between the trimmed V and J ends, which lost 1 base and 6 bases, there was a span of 10 bases. CDR1 SGHAT and CDR2 FQNNGV come from the germline V gene. For the CDR3, the DNA is TGTGCCAGCAGCTTAGTATCCGCTTTCGAGCAGTACTTC. Amino acids: CASSLVSAFEQYF.

V usage is TRBV6-6 and J usage is TRBJ2-4; 16 bases are shared with TRBD2. Germline lookup yields CDR1 MNHNY and CDR2 SVGAGI (reference sequence). V was clipped by 4 bases and J by 7 bases; unmatched bases: 4. The CDR3 spans 16 residues. CDR3 sequence reads: CASSWGLAGGDNIQYF. Written as DNA, the CDR3 is TGTGCCAGCAGTTGGGGACTAGCGGGAGGGGATAACATTCAGTACTTC.

The J gene is TRBJ2-2, the V gene TRBV18; D ambiguous. CDR1 and CDR2 from the germline V gene are KGHSH and LQKENI. The CDR3 extends over 17 amino acids. The ends were cut back, 4 bases at V and 4 bases at J, with 19 bases in the middle. CDR3 bases: TGTGCCAGCTCACGACCGGAGATCAAGTTTGGCACCGGGGAGCTGTTTTTT. This gives the protein CASSRPEIKFGTGELFF.

The CDR3 sequence is CASSTSQGAEAFF. The DNA for the CDR3 is TGTGCCAGCAGCACCTCACAGGGAGCTGAAGCTTTCTTT. The chain is built from TRBV7-4 and TRBJ1-1; possible D gene TRBD1, 6 bases. Between the trimmed V and J ends, which lost 5 bases and 6 bases, there was a span of 13 bases. This CDR3 spans 13 amino acids. The germline gives CDR1 SGHVT, CDR2 SQSDAQ.

The rearrangement uses TRBV29-1 and TRBJ2-7, with D possibly TRBD1 on 6 matching bases. The CDR3 contains 12 residues. Trimming shortened V by 4 bases and J by 1 base, and 8 bases separated the two germline ends. The V gene's germline CDR1 is SQVTM and CDR2 ANQGSEA. CDR3 DNA sequence: TGCAGCGTTGTTAGGGGGTCCTACGAGCAGTACTTC. This translates into CSVVRGSYEQYF.

The rearrangement uses TRBV6-5 and TRBJ1-2; TRBD1 matches at 7 bases. Germline trimming cut 6 bases from V and 2 bases from J; bases unmatched to any gene: 9. The germline CDR1 and CDR2 sequences are MNHEY and SVGAGI. This CDR3 has 15 amino acids. CDR3: CASREPQGTNYGYTF. The CDR3 DNA is TGTGCCAGCAGAGAACCACAGGGGACAAACTATGGCTACACCTTC.

The V call is TRBV14, the J call TRBJ2-1; D possibly corresponds to TRBD2 (5 bases). Per the germline V gene, CDR1 is SGHDN and CDR2 is FVKESK. Trimming stripped 4 bases from V and 7 bases from J, with 20 bases between. The CDR3 runs 16 residues. The CDR3 DNA follows: TGTGCCAGCAGCCGGGTATCGGGATGGCGAGTGAATGAGCAGTTCTTC. Its protein product is CASSRVSGWRVNEQFF.

The chain carries TRBV19 and TRBJ1-3, with no clear D. Germline values: CDR1 LNHDA, CDR2 SQIVND (reference sequence). CDR3 length: 16 residues. V lost 7 bases and J 0 bases, leaving 16 bases between the germline ends. CDR3 protein: CASNAGRSSSGNTIYF. CDR3 DNA: TGTGCCAGTAACGCAGGCCGCAGTTCCTCTGGAAACACCATATATTTT.

This chain connects TRBV7-9 to TRBJ2-5; D gene uncertain. Germline CDR1 is SEHNR and CDR2 is FQNEAQ (reference sequence). The CDR3 runs 14 residues. V was pared by 1 base and J by 1 base, with 7 bases between. The CDR3 coding sequence is TGTGCCAGCAGCTTAGTCAGGAGCCAAGAGACCCAGTACTTC. This translates into CASSLVRSQETQYF.

The chain recombines TRBV11-2 with TRBJ1-1; maybe TRBD1 (6 bases). This CDR3 is 13 amino acids long. From germline, CDR1 is SGHAT and CDR2 FQNNGV. Trimming shortened V by 4 bases and J by 13 bases, and 19 bases separated the two germline ends. In DNA, the CDR3 is TGTGCCAGCAGCTCCCTACCGGGGGCGAACGGTTTCTTT. It is translated as CASSSLPGANGFF.

This clone was detected only once. V usage is TRBV7-2 and J usage is TRBJ2-1; 13 bases align to TRBD2. V lost 0 bases to trimming and J lost 12 bases; unmatched junction nucleotides: 5. Germline V gene data show CDR1 as SGHTA and CDR2 as FQGNSA. The CDR3 sequence is 15 residues long. CDR3: CASSLAGTSGVVQFF. The DNA of the CDR3 is TGTGCCAGCAGCTTAGCCGGGACTAGCGGGGTTGTGCAGTTCTTC.

This clone was counted a few times. This rearrangement joins TRBV7-2 to TRBJ2-5, with 11 bases matching TRBD1. Germline V gives CDR1 SGHTA, CDR2 FQGNSA. Trimming cost V 5 bases and J 5 bases; bases outside gene matches: 10. The CDR3 consists of 16 residues. This CDR3 is CASSTHWTGGTETQYF. The CDR3 nucleotides read TGTGCCAGCAGCACGCACTGGACAGGGGGCACGGAGACCCAGTACTTC.

J is TRBJ2-1 and V is TRBV25-1, with 7 bases matching TRBD1. V lost 1 base to trimming and J lost 3 bases; unmatched junction nucleotides: 9. This CDR3 comprises 17 residues. Germline-derived CDR1 and CDR2 are MGHDK and SYGVNS. This chain's CDR3 is CASSELGLGTVYNEQFF. The CDR3 nucleotides are TGTGCCAGCAGTGAATTGGGATTAGGGACAGTCTACAATGAGCAGTTCTTC.

This rearrangement joins TRBV6-5 to TRBJ2-5; unclear D gene. V lost 6 bases and J 7 bases, leaving 15 bases between the germline ends. CDR1 and CDR2 from the germline V gene are MNHEY and SVGAGI. This CDR3 is 13 amino acids long. The CDR3 is CASRRDLKGTQYF. The DNA for the CDR3 is TGTGCCAGCAGGCGCGACCTTAAAGGGACCCAGTACTTC.

The rearrangement uses TRBV5-8 and TRBJ2-7, with TRBD1 matching over 7 bases. This CDR3 has 13 residues. The V segment lost 5 bases and the J segment 4 bases; nucleotides outside the gene matches: 6. CDR1 and CDR2 from the germline V gene are SGHTS and YDEGEE. The CDR3 is CASRRTGVYEQYF. CDR3 DNA sequence: TGTGCCAGCAGAAGGACAGGCGTGTACGAGCAGTACTTC.

The V gene is TRBV23-1, the J gene TRBJ2-5; TRBD2 matches at 9 bases. TRBV23-1 is designated an ORF whose function remains uncertain. The CDR3 is made up of 16 amino acids. The J segment lost 4 bases and the V segment lost 3 bases, leaving 9 bases of the junction unmatched. The CDR3 nucleotides are TGCGCCAGCAGTCAGAATAGCGGGAGCCTGGTAGAGACCCAGTACTTC. It translates to CASSQNSGSLVETQYF.

As DNA, the CDR3 is TGCAGCGTTGATAGTGGCATATCGACGATCAAGACCCAGTACTTC. Protein product: CSVDSGISTIKTQYF. The J gene is TRBJ2-5, the V gene TRBV29-1; D remains unclear. CDR3 length: 15 amino acids. Trimming shortened V by 3 bases and J by 6 bases, and 20 bases separated the two germline ends. In germline, CDR1 is SQVTM, CDR2 ANQGSEA.

The rearrangement joins TRBV27 to TRBJ2-7; 9 bases align to TRBD2. CDR1 is MNHEY and CDR2 is SMNVEV in the germline V gene (reference sequence). CDR3 length equals 15 residues. J was trimmed by 2 bases and V by 3 bases; bases with no gene match: 5. CDR3 DNA sequence: TGTGCCAGCAGTTTGATAGCGGGAGTAGCCTACGAGCAGTACTTC. It encodes CASSLIAGVAYEQYF.